This T cell receptor beta chain derives from a study of T cell repertoires in aging, cancer and after chemotherapy. Study in general: Repeat sampling of healthy donors over several months to years showed clear clonal overlap. Some 8.1 million TCR reads were in the whole dataset.

TRB rearrangements spanning V, D and J were amplified using mixed TRB-A/B primers. One entry per CDR3 protein, called by TCRdb with MiXCR from the multiplex PCR reads. The sample consists of roughly 5,200 distinct CDR3 sequences, about 27% of them appearing once. Peripheral blood genomic DNA, not sorted cells or RNA, was the template. This CDR3 is built from 15 residues. Trimming stripped 3 bases from V and 3 bases from J, with 13 bases between. This sequence originates from a human donor in good health. This chain links TRBV12-3 or TRBV12-4 with TRBJ2-3; D is possibly TRBD2 (6 bases). The material sequenced was blood. The chain's CDR3 is CASSLAKRATDTQYF. In DNA, the CDR3 is TGTGCCAGCAGTTTGGCCAAGCGGGCGACAGATACGCAGTATTTT.